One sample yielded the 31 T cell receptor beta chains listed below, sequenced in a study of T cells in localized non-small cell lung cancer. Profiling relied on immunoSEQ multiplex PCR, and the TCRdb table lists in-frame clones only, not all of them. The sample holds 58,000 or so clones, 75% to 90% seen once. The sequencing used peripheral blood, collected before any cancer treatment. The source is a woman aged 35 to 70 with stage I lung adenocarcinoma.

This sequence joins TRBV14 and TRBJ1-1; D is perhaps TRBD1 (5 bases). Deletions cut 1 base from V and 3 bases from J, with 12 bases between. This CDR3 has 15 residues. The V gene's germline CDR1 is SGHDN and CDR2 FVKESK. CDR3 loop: CASSQASGGDTEAFF. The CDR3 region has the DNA TGTGCCAGCAGCCAAGCCTCGGGGGGGGACACTGAAGCTTTCTTT. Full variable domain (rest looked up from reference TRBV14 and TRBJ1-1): EAGVTQFPSHSVIEKGQTVTLRCDPISGHDNLYWYRRVMGKEIKFLLHFVKESKQDESGMPNNRFLAERTGGTYSTLKVQPAELEDSGVYFCASSQASGGDTEAFFGQGTRLTVV.

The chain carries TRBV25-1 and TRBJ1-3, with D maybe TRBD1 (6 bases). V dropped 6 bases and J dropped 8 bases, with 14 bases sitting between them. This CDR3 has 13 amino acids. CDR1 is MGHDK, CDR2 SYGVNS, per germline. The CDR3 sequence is CASSPGGGYTIYF. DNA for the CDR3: TGTGCCAGCAGCCCCGGGGGCGGATACACCATATATTTT. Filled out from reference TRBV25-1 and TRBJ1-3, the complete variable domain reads EADIYQTPRYLVIGTGKKITLECSQTMGHDKMYWYQQDPGMELHLIHYSYGVNSTEKGDLSSESTVSRIRTEHFPLTLESARPSHTSQYLCASSPGGGYTIYFGEGSWLTVV.

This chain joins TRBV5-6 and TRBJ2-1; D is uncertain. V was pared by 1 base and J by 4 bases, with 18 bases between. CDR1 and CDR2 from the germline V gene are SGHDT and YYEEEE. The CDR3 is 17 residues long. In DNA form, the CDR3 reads TGTGCCAGCAGCTTGACCCCCTTTTATGAACGTTACAATGAGCAGTTCTTC. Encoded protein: CASSLTPFYERYNEQFF.

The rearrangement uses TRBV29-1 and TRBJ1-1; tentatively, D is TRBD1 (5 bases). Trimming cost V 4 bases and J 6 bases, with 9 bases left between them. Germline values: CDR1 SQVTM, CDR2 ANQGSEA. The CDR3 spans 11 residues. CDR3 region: CSVAQGAEAFF. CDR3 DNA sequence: TGCAGCGTTGCCCAGGGCGCTGAAGCTTTCTTT.

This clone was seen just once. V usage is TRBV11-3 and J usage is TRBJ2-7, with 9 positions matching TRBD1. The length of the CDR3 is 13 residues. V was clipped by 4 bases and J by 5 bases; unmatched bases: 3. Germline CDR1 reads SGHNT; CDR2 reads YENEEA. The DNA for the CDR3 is TGTGCCAGCAGCTCCCGACAGGGGGACGAGCAGTACTTC. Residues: CASSSRQGDEQYF.

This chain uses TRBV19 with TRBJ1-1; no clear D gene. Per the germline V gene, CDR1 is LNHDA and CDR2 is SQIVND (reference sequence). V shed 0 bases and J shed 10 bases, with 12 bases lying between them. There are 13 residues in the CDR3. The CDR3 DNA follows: TGTGCCAGTAGTATAGAAATAGGAGGAAGAGCTTTCTTT. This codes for CASSIEIGGRAFF. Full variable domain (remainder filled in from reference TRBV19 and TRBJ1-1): DGGITQSPKYLFRKEGQNVTLSCEQNLNHDAMYWYRQDPGQGLRLIYYSQIVNDFQKGDIAEGYSVSREKKESFPLTVTSAQKNPTAFYLCASSIEIGGRAFFGQGTRLTVV.

CDR3 amino acids: CASSLSTSSSYNEQFF. In nucleotides, the CDR3 is TGTGCCAGCAGTCTCTCGACTAGCAGCTCCTACAATGAGCAGTTCTTC. The V and J genes are TRBV27 and TRBJ2-1, with 7 bases fitting TRBD2. The CDR3 has 16 residues. V lost 5 bases, J lost 0 bases, and 7 bases stayed unmatched. CDR1 and CDR2 (germline): MNHEY, SMNVEV (reference sequence).

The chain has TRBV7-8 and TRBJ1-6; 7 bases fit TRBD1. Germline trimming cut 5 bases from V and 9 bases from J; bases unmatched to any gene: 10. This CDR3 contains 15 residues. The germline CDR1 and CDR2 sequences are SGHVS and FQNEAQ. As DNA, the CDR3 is TGTGCCAGCAGCGGGAGACAGGGCAGGACTTCACCCCTCCACTTT. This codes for CASSGRQGRTSPLHF.

CDR3 region: CASSEETTDTQYF. The CDR3 DNA reads TGTGCCAGCAGTGAAGAGACCACAGATACGCAGTATTTT. The chain links TRBV6-1 to TRBJ2-3; D gene uncertain. This CDR3 is 13 amino acids long. CDR1 MNHNS and CDR2 SASEGT come from the germline V gene. Trimming stripped 1 base from V and 2 bases from J, with 4 bases between.

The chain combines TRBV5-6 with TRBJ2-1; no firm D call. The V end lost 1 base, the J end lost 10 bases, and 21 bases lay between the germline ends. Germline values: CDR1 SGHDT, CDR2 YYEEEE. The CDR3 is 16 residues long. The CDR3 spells CASSLLGVTGMEEQFF. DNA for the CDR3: TGTGCCAGCAGCTTGCTAGGAGTGACGGGTATGGAAGAGCAGTTCTTC.

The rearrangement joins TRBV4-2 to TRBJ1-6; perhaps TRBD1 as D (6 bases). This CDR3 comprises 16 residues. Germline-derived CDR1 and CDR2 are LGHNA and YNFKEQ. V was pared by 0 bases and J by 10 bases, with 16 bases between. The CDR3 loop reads CASSQDQGGLNSPLHF. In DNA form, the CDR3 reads TGTGCCAGCAGCCAAGATCAAGGGGGTTTAAACTCACCCCTCCACTTT.

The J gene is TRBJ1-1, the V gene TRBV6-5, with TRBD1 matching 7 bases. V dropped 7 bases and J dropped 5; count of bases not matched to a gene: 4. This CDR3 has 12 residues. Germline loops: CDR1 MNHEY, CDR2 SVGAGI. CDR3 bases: TGTGCCAGCACCACGACAGGGACTGAAGCTTTCTTT. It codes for CASTTTGTEAFF.

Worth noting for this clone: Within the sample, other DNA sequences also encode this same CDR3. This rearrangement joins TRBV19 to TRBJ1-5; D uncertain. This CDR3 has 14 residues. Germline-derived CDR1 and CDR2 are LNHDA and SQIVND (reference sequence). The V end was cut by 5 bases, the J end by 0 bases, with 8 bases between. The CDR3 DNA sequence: TGTGCCAGTAGTGACGGCTATAGCAATCAGCCCCAGCATTTT. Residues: CASSDGYSNQPQHF.

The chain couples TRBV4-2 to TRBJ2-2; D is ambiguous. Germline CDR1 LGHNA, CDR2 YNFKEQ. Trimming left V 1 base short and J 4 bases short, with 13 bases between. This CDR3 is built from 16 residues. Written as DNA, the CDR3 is TGTGCCAGCAGCCAAGTTCTGAGCCTGGGCACCGGGGAGCTGTTTTTT. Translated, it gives CASSQVLSLGTGELFF.

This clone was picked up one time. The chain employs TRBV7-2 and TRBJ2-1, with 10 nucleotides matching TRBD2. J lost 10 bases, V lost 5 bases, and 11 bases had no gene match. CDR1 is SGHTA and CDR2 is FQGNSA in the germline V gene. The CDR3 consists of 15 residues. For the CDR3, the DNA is TGTGCCAGCAGCCCGGTAGGGGTAGCGGGGGGAGAGCAGTTCTTC. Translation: CASSPVGVAGGEQFF. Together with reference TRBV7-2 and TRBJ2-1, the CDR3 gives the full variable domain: GAGVSQSPSNKVTEKGKDVELRCDPISGHTALYWYRQSLGQGLEFLIYFQGNSAPDKSGLPSDRFSAERTGGSVSTLTIQRTQQEDSAVYLCASSPVGVAGGEQFFGPGTRLTVL.

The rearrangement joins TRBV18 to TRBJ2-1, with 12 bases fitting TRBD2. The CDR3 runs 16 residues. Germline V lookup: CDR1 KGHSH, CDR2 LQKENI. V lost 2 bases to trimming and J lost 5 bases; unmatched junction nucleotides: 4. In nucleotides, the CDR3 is TGTGCCAGCTCACCAGGACTAGCGGGGACTGACAATGAGCAGTTCTTC. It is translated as CASSPGLAGTDNEQFF.

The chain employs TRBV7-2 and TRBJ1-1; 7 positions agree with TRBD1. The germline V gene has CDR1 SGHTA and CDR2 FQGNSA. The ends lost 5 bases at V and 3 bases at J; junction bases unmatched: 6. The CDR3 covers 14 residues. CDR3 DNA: TGTGCCAGCAGCCCCGGGACAGTCTACACTGAAGCTTTCTTT. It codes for CASSPGTVYTEAFF.

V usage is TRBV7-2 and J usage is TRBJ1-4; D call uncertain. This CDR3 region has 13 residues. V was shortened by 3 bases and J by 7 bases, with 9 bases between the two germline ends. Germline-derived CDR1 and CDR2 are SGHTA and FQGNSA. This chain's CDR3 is CASSFLRSEKLFF. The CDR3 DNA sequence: TGTGCCAGCAGCTTCCTACGGTCTGAAAAACTGTTTTTT.

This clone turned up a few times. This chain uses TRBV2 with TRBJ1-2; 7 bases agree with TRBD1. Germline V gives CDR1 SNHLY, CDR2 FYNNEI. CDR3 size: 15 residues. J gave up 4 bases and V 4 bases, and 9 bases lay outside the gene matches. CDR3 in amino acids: CASSVVKGAFYGYTF. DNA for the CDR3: TGTGCCAGCAGTGTGGTAAAGGGGGCGTTCTATGGCTACACCTTC.

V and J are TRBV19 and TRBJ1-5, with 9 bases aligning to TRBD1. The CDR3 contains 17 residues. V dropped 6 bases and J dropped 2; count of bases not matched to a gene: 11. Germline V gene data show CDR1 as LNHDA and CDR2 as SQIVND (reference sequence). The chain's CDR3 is CASSGDRVMIGNQPQHF. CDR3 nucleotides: TGTGCCAGTAGCGGGGACAGGGTAATGATTGGCAATCAGCCCCAGCATTTT.

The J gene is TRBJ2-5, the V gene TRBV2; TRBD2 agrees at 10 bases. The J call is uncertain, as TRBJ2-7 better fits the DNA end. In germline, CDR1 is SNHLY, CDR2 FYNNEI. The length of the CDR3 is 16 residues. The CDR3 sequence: CASGLAVLRSSYEQYF. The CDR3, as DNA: TGTGCCAGCGGACTAGCGGTACTAAGGAGCTCCTACGAGCAGTACTTC.

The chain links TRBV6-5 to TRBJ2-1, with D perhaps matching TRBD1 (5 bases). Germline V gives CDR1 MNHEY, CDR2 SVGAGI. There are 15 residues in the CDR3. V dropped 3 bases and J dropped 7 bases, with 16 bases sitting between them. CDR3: CASSYGAGPGNEQFF. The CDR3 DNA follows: TGTGCCAGCAGTTATGGGGCCGGGCCCGGAAATGAGCAGTTCTTC.

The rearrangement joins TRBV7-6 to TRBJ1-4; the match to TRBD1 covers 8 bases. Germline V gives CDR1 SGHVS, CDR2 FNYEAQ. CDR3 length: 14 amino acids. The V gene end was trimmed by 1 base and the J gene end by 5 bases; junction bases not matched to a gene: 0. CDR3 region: CASSLGTGNEKLFF. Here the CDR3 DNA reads TGTGCCAGCAGCTTAGGGACAGGGAATGAAAAACTGTTTTTT.

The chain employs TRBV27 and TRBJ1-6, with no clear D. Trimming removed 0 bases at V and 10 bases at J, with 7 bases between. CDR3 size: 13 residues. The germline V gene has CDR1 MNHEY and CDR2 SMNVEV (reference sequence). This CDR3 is CASSLSESSPLHF. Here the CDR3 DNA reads TGTGCCAGCAGTTTATCCGAGAGCTCACCCCTCCACTTT.

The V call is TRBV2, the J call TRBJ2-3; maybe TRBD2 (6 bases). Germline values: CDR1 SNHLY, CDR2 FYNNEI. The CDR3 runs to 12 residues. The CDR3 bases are TGTGGTGTAGCGGACCGCACAGATACGCAGTATTTT. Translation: CGVADRTDTQYF.

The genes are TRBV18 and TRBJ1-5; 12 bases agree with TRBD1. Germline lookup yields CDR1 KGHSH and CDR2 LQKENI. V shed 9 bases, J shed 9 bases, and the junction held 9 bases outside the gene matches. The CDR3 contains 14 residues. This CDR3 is CASSGTGGRGPQHF. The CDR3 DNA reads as TGTGCCAGTTCCGGGACAGGGGGCCGTGGGCCCCAGCATTTT.

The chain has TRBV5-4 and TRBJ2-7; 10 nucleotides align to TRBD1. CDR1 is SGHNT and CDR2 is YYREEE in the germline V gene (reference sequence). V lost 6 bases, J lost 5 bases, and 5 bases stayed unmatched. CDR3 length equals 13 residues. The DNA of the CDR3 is TGTGCCAGCACAGACAGGGGGCAAGACGAGCAGTACTTC. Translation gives CASTDRGQDEQYF.

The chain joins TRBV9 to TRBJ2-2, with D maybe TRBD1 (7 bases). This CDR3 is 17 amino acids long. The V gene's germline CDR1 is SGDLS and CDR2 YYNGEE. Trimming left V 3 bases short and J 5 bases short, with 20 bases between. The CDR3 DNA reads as TGTGCCAGCAGCGCCCAGACGGGACAGCGGGTTACCGGGGAGCTGTTTTTT. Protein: CASSAQTGQRVTGELFF.

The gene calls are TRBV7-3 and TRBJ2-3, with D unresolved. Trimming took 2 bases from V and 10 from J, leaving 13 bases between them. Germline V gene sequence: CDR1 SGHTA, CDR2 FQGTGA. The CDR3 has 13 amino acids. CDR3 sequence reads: CASSLEHPQAQYF. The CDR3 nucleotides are TGTGCCAGCAGCTTAGAACACCCTCAGGCGCAGTATTTT.

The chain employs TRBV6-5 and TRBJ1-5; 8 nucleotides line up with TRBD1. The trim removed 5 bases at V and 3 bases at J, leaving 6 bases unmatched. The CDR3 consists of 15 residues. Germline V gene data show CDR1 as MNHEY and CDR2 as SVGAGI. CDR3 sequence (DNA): TGTGCCAGCAGTGGACAGGGTACTTTCAATCAGCCCCAGCATTTT. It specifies CASSGQGTFNQPQHF.

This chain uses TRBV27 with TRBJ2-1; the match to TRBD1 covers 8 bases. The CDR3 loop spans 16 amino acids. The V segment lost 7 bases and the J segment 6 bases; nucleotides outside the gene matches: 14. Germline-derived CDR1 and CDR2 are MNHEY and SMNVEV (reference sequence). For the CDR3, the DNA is TGTGCCAGCACCCAAAGGACAGGGACGCCGCGCAATGAGCAGTTCTTC. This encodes CASTQRTGTPRNEQFF.